A selection of T cell receptor beta chains follows, all from one sample in a study of blood T cell repertoires in COVID-19. Method: immunoSEQ multiplex PCR; TCRdb's copy keeps in-frame clones and lacks some. The repertoire holds fewer than 350,000 clones, with 88% as singletons. What was sequenced was PBMCs or T cells enriched from blood (not recorded which). Source of these receptors: a woman aged 25 to 39 who had been exposed to COVID-19. The CDR3 runs from the conserved cysteine through the conserved F or W. A D gene is named only where the DNA matches it firmly. Clone size is stated in some rows and not others, as once, few, many or a class when expanded.

16	NA	TRBD2	TRBV9	TRBJ2-3	CASSVDGGRAADTQYF	TGTGCCAGCAGCGTAGACGGCGGGAGGGCCGCAGATACGCAGTATTTT
15	NA	NA	TRBV30	TRBJ2-5	CAWSGWQGLGETQYF	TGTGCCTGGAGTGGGTGGCAGGGGTTAGGAGAGACCCAGTACTTC
16	NA	TRBD1	TRBV5-1	TRBJ2-5	CASSGTRTGAQETQYF	TGCGCCAGCAGCGGGACGAGGACAGGGGCCCAAGAGACCCAGTACTTC
13	NA	NA	TRBV12-3/TRBV12-4	TRBJ2-7	CASRVGPPYEQYF	TGTGCCAGCCGGGTAGGCCCTCCCTACGAGCAGTACTTC
17	NA	NA	TRBV9	TRBJ2-6	CASSVGGRNSGANVLTF	TGTGCCAGCAGCGTAGGGGGCAGGAACTCTGGGGCCAACGTCCTGACTTTC
13	NA	TRBD1	TRBV10-3	TRBJ2-7	CAMNRDRAYEQYF	TGTGCCATGAACCGGGACAGGGCCTACGAGCAGTACTTC
13	NA	NA	TRBV5-5	TRBJ1-2	CASRPQGNYGYTF	TGTGCCAGCAGGCCCCAGGGGAACTATGGCTACACCTTC
13	NA	TRBD1	TRBV7-9	TRBJ1-1	CASSSGQGMEAFF	TGTGCCAGCAGCTCGGGACAGGGGATGGAAGCTTTCTTT
14	NA	TRBD1	TRBV28	TRBJ2-7	CASTLGQGSREQYF	TGTGCCAGCACCCTGGGACAGGGTTCTCGGGAGCAGTACTTC
17	few	NA	TRBV7-3	TRBJ1-2	CASSFPPEGQGSGGYTF	TGTGCCAGCAGCTTCCCCCCGGAGGGGCAGGGTAGTGGCGGCTACACCTTC
15	NA	TRBD1	TRBV7-9	TRBJ1-2	CASSLGQTGTYGYTF	TGTGCCAGCAGCTTGGGGCAGACAGGGACCTATGGCTACACCTTC
15	NA	TRBD1	TRBV6-5	TRBJ1-2	CASSSPGQGVVGYTF	TGTGCCAGCAGTAGCCCGGGACAGGGGGTTGTTGGCTACACCTTC
13	NA	NA	TRBV6-5	TRBJ2-5	CASRGGPRETQYF	TGTGCCAGCAGGGGGGGTCCCAGAGAGACCCAGTACTTC
15	once	TRBD2	TRBV10-3	TRBJ2-7	CAISEWREGTYEQYF	TGTGCCATCAGTGAGTGGCGGGAGGGGACCTACGAGCAGTACTTC
16	NA	TRBD2	TRBV5-1	TRBJ2-7	CASSLGQGLAGDEQYF	TGCGCCAGCAGCTTGGGGCAGGGACTAGCGGGAGACGAGCAGTACTTC
15	NA	TRBD1	TRBV15	TRBJ1-1	CATSRQDRANTEAFF	TGTGCCACCAGCAGGCAGGACAGGGCGAACACTGAAGCTTTCTTT
16	NA	TRBD2	TRBV3-1/TRBV3-2	TRBJ2-1	CASSQEGLAGGNEQFF	TGTGCCAGCAGCCAAGAAGGCCTAGCGGGAGGCAATGAGCAGTTCTTC
15	NA	NA	TRBV28	TRBJ1-2	CASRDPGEPNYGYTF	TGTGCCAGCAGGGACCCAGGGGAACCAAACTATGGCTACACCTTC
16	once	NA	TRBV19	TRBJ1-1	CASNHRRQVMNTEAFF	TGTGCCAGTAACCATCGGAGACAGGTCATGAACACTGAAGCTTTCTTT
12	NA	NA	TRBV28	TRBJ1-2	CASSSGTLGYTF	TGTGCCAGCAGTTCAGGAACCCTAGGCTACACCTTC
16	NA	NA	TRBV11-3	TRBJ2-1	CASSPRGSYSYNEQFF	TGTGCCAGCAGCCCCAGAGGCTCCTACTCCTACAATGAGCAGTTCTTC
14	NA	TRBD1	TRBV27	TRBJ1-5	CASSYGTGNQPQHF	TGTGCCAGCAGTTATGGGACAGGGAACCAGCCCCAGCATTTT
17	NA	NA	TRBV2	TRBJ1-3	CASSEGRSTDSGNTIYF	TGTGCCAGCAGTGAAGGGAGGTCGACCGACTCTGGAAACACCATATATTTT
14	NA	NA	TRBV11-2	TRBJ2-7	CASSLEGRTYEQYF	TGTGCCAGCAGCTTAGAAGGCAGGACATACGAGCAGTACTTC
19	once	TRBD2	TRBV7-6	TRBJ2-7	CASSLALAGGPRRSYEQYF	TGTGCCAGCAGCTTAGCGCTAGCGGGAGGGCCTCGTCGTTCCTACGAGCAGTACTTC
14	once	NA	TRBV6-6	TRBJ2-2	CASRARGDAGELFF	TGTGCCAGCAGGGCCCGCGGAGATGCCGGGGAGCTGTTTTTT
12	NA	NA	TRBV7-6	TRBJ2-7	CASSSPRGEQYF	TGTGCCAGCAGCTCCCCTCGGGGGGAGCAGTACTTC
14	NA	TRBD1	TRBV11-2	TRBJ1-2	CASSPLTGNYGYTF	TGTGCCAGCAGCCCTCTGACAGGGAACTATGGCTACACCTTC
15	NA	TRBD1	TRBV7-9	TRBJ1-2	CASSPRTGGHYGYTF	TGTGCCAGCAGCCCCAGGACAGGAGGTCACTATGGCTACACCTTC
15	NA	NA	TRBV25-1	TRBJ1-1	CASSDTAIQNTEAFF	TGTGCCAGCAGCGACACGGCGATTCAGAACACTGAAGCTTTCTTT
15	few	NA	TRBV7-9	TRBJ1-3	CASSKIGSSGNTIYF	TGTGCCAGCAGCAAAATAGGGAGCTCTGGAAACACCATATATTTT
15	once	TRBD1	TRBV28	TRBJ2-2	CASDGGQANTGELFF	TGTGCCAGCGACGGTGGACAGGCGAACACCGGGGAGCTGTTTTTT
15	NA	TRBD1	TRBV28	TRBJ1-2	CASSLWRDREGGYTF	TGTGCCAGCAGTTTATGGCGGGACAGGGAAGGTGGCTACACCTTC
15	NA	TRBD1	TRBV5-1	TRBJ1-5	CASSPDRGSNQPQHF	TGCGCCAGCAGCCCCGACAGGGGAAGCAATCAGCCCCAGCATTTT
17	NA	NA	TRBV27	TRBJ2-1	CASSLIPGLGGSNEQFF	TGTGCCAGCAGTTTAATCCCAGGTTTAGGAGGATCCAATGAGCAGTTCTTC
14	NA	TRBD1	TRBV10-3	TRBJ2-3	CAIKPGTGADTQYF	TGTGCCATCAAACCCGGGACAGGGGCAGATACGCAGTATTTT
15	NA	TRBD1	TRBV28	TRBJ1-4	CASSPRGQGTEKLFF	TGTGCCAGCAGTCCGAGGGGACAGGGGACTGAAAAACTGTTTTTT
12	few	TRBD2	TRBV19	TRBJ2-1	CASSPSGHEQFF	TGTGCCAGTAGCCCTAGCGGCCATGAGCAGTTCTTC
14	NA	TRBD1	TRBV18	TRBJ1-4	CASSSDRETRKLFF	TGTGCCAGCTCATCCGACAGGGAAACTCGAAAACTGTTTTTT
16	NA	TRBD1	TRBV11-3	TRBJ1-4	CASSLDRRQGLEKLFF	TGTGCCAGCAGCTTAGATCGACGACAGGGACTGGAAAAACTGTTTTTT
14	once	NA	TRBV5-4	TRBJ2-7	CASSLIKGDYEQYF	TGTGCCAGCAGCTTGATCAAGGGAGACTACGAGCAGTACTTC
15	NA	NA	TRBV5-1	TRBJ2-7	CASSATGKASYEQYF	TGCGCCAGCAGCGCCACAGGGAAAGCCTCCTACGAGCAGTACTTC
15	NA	NA	TRBV24-1	TRBJ1-2	CATSDGQSWDYGYTF	TGTGCCACCAGTGATGGACAATCATGGGACTATGGCTACACCTTC
21	once	TRBD2	TRBV2	TRBJ2-2	CASSEALPGYGTSGNTGELFF	TGTGCCAGCAGTGAAGCGCTTCCCGGCTACGGGACTAGCGGAAACACCGGGGAGCTGTTTTTT
15	NA	TRBD1	TRBV5-4	TRBJ1-5	CASSFTGAPNQPQHF	TGTGCCAGCAGCTTTACAGGGGCGCCCAATCAGCCCCAGCATTTT